This paragraph covers one TCR beta chain sequence. This clonotype was picked up many times. Its specific antigen is unknown. The sample holds no much larger clone one base away, and base qualities are not on file. The CDR3, from cysteine to phenylalanine, totals 14 residues. Only CDR3 DNA remains: 42 bases, in frame from the first base. Unmatched junction bases come to 7, with V trimmed by 2 bases and J by 7 bases. The germline V gene (reference sequence) gives CDR1 as MNHEY and CDR2 as SMNVEV. The run used an Illumina HiSeq 2500. TCR beta libraries were prepared by quantitative 5'-RACE with molecular barcodes. The study's processing was this. To identify disease-linked TCR variants, a new computational method was used, one built on a probabilistic model of VDJ rearrangement. TCRdb trimmed the raw reads at Q25, called clones with MiXCR and kept productive beta chains. Rows merge per CDR3 protein into single entries with the most common DNA and genes. The V and J calls come from TCRdb's annotation, not from the publication. A total of 500,000 to 650,000 distinct CDR3 sequences appear in this sample, approximately 5% of them only once. The leading ten clones occupy roughly 3.5% of the sample.

This specimen belongs to a study of CD8 T cells in ankylosing spondylitis (dated by TCRdb to between 2016 and 2019). With respect to the entire study: T cell receptor beta repertoires were profiled in healthy donors and ankylosing spondylitis patients so that disease-linked TCR variants could be found. In total, the full study cohort was made up of some 110 healthy donors and more than 20 ankylosing spondylitis patients. Samples of peripheral blood were taken, and for ankylosing spondylitis patients, synovial fluid was collected as well.

Study-wide findings and limitations: Blood from ankylosing spondylitis patients appeared to be characterized by a TCR beta motif composed of 7 to 9 highly homologous amino acid variants. Some motif variants were previously reported in synovial fluid and blood of reactive arthritis patients, suggesting common disease-initiation mechanisms. Significant enrichment of the disease-linked clones was reported in matched synovial fluid samples from ankylosing spondylitis patients. The disease-linked clones showed a CD8+ phenotype and occurred at relatively low frequencies in peripheral blood.

The source material was blood, either unsorted or a sorted T cell fraction (not recorded which). This clonotype was sampled from a male donor with ankylosing spondylitis. The sequence links TRBV27 to TRBJ1-1; 7 middle bases align to TRBD1. The CDR3 reads CASSLLQGRGEAFF. The nucleotides read TGTGCCAGCAGTTTACTACAGGGGCGCGGTGAAGCTTTCTTT.